This T cell receptor (beta chain) was documented in a study of CD8+ T cells in alopecia areata. For the study at large: It was 6 to 18 months of tofacitinib, and then there were 6 months off drug.

cDNA serving as the sequencing template came from extracted, reverse transcribed RNA. TCRdb's copy holds only in-frame clones and misses some; the assay was immunoSEQ multiplex PCR. Here the sample spans 130,000 to 150,000 clones, approximately 51% being singletons. Trimming left V 3 bases short and J 5 bases short, with 10 bases between. The germline V gene encodes CDR1 SGHAT and CDR2 FQNNGV. This CDR3 contains 13 residues. Peripheral blood, together with lesional scalp punch biopsies, was collected from alopecia areata patients. The sequence came from a human donor with alopecia areata. The rearrangement joins TRBV11-2 to TRBJ1-1; a weak D match, TRBD1 (5 bases). The sequencing used CD4+ T cells sorted from blood, collected at week 0. CDR3 region: CASSFHRGTEAFF. As DNA, the CDR3 is TGTGCCAGCAGCTTTCATAGGGGAACTGAAGCTTTCTTT.